What follows is one T cell receptor beta chain and its context. The specificity of this receptor is unknown. No base-level quality is on record; no much larger clone is a single base apart. The data stem from a study of OX40 agonist ivuxolimab in advanced cancers. With respect to the entire study: The costimulatory receptor OX40 (CD134) was targeted by ivuxolimab, a fully human IgG2 agonistic monoclonal antibody. The dose-escalation cohort was about 83% male with a mean age of about 65 years, ranging from roughly 20 to 80. Among the 50 to 55 dose-escalation patients, about 19 had hepatocellular carcinoma, 15 or so melanoma, 9 renal cell carcinoma and 9 head and neck cancer. The paper covers the monotherapy dose-escalation part of the phase I ivuxolimab trial, which included N of about 56 patients. Patients were allowed to have had prior anti-PD-1, anti-PD-L1 or anti-CTLA-4 therapy, and more than 30% of the dose-escalation patients had previously received checkpoint inhibitors. Intravenous ivuxolimab was administered to patients every 2 weeks at six dose levels: 0.01, 0.1, 0.3, 1.5, 3 and 10 mg/kg. Three dose-escalation patients achieved partial responses, one with hepatocellular carcinoma and two with cutaneous melanoma. Peripheral TCRbeta sequencing aimed to test whether ivuxolimab altered TCR sequence diversity and caused clonal T-cell expansion. What the authors observed across the whole study: Antigen specificity was not determined for the clonally expanded peripheral T cells. After ivuxolimab, expanded clones were on average more numerous among CD8+ T cells than among CD4+ T cells. Partial responders in the 0.1-3.0 mg/kg groups had among the lowest normalized peripheral clonal expansion, especially among CD8+ T cells. Low levels of normalized T-cell clonal expansion were also seen in some nonresponding patients. Clonal expansion of both CD4+ and CD8+ blood T cells was observed from baseline to week 6 at doses 0.1 to 3.0 mg/kg.

Patients with autoimmune disease history or receiving systemic immunosuppression were excluded from the trial. Peripheral blood for TCR sequencing was collected from all dose cohorts at baseline, on cycle 4 day 1, and on cycle 7 day 1. Samples came from an open-label, multicenter, first-in-human phase I dose-escalation trial of ivuxolimab. Adults with locally advanced or metastatic melanoma, renal cell, hepatocellular, or head and neck squamous cell carcinoma were enrolled in the trial. Before TCR sequencing, CD4+ T cells and CD8+ T cells were sorted from peripheral blood as separate populations. Genomic DNA was isolated from the sorted cells so that the TCRbeta CDR3 region could be sequenced. The immunoSEQ Assay was used for sequencing of TCRbeta CDR3 regions. Held by TCRdb, this immuneACCESS table contains in-frame sequences only and omits some clones. Under half of the omission traces to an unresolved V gene where checked; the cause of the rest is unknown. The sample has about 100,000 clones on record, about nine tenths of them singletons. About 1.6% of the sample goes to the ten largest clones.

The CDR3 covers 13 residues, taking in both the cysteine and the phenylalanine. Only the CDR3 DNA is retained, 39 bases long and in frame from the first base. V was cut back by 1 base and J by 8 bases, leaving a gap of 10 bases between them. CDR1 and CDR2 are drawn from the germline V gene: SGHRS, YFSETQ. This sequence uses TRBV5-1 and TRBJ2-1; too little of a D gene remains to name it. This receptor was taken from an adult with an advanced solid tumor such as melanoma, head and neck, liver or kidney cancer. Source: CD4+ or CD8+ T cells sorted from blood, taken in a trial of the OX40 agonist ivuxolimab. The sequenced DNA: TGCGCCAGCAGCTTGTCGTCACCCCATGAGCAGTTCTTC. The resulting protein is CASSLSSPHEQFF. Supplemented by the reference TRBV5-1 and TRBJ2-1 proteins around the CDR3, the complete variable domain is KAGVTQTPRYLIKTRGQQVTLSCSPISGHRSVSWYQQTPGQGLQFLFEYFSETQRNKGNFPGRFSGRQFSNSRSEMNVSTLELGDSALYLCASSLSSPHEQFFGPGTRLTVL.